Below are 7 T cell receptor beta chains sequenced from a single sample in a study of T-cell reconstitution after alpha-beta-depleted transplantation in children listed by TCRdb under 2016. Library preparation employed PCR. This sample was sequenced with an Illumina HiSeq 2500. TCR library preparation used molecular barcoding, with unique molecular identifiers applied to normalize quantification of the TCRbeta repertoire. TCRdb trimmed the raw reads at Q25, called clones with MiXCR and kept productive beta chains. Rows are unified per CDR3 protein, each entry keeping the most common DNA and genes. The sample table holds nearly 350,000 distinct CDR3 sequences, of which roughly 16% were seen once. Jointly, the top ten make up about 41% of the sample. This specimen's treatment or condition label, interpreted: allogeneic hematopoietic cell transplantation with graft depleted of TCRalphabeta T cells and CD19 B cells.

The sample was PBMCs, mostly from graft donor cells, taken 360 days after TCRalphabeta/CD19-depleted stem cell transplant. These receptors were collected from a male patient between 2 and 10 years old who had a stem cell transplant for acute lymphoblastic leukemia, so the T cells may come from the graft donor.

V and J are TRBV4-1 and TRBJ2-1; D tentatively fits TRBD1 or TRBD2 (5 bases each). The germline CDR1 and CDR2 sequences are MGHRA and YSYEKL. The V end was cut by 2 bases, the J end by 6 bases, with 14 bases between. The CDR3 sequence is 15 residues long. In nucleotides, the CDR3 is TGCGCCAGCAGCCAAAGAGGGACCAGCGTCAATGAGCAGTTCTTC. Protein product: CASSQRGTSVNEQFF.

The rearrangement uses TRBV29-1 and TRBJ1-2; a possible D gene is TRBD1 (6 bases). This CDR3 region has 13 residues. The V gene's germline CDR1 is SQVTM and CDR2 ANQGSEA. The ends were cut back, 4 bases at V and 3 bases at J, with 12 bases in the middle. In nucleotides, the CDR3 is TGCAGCGTTGCCACAGGGACCTACTATGGCTACACCTTC. Its protein product is CSVATGTYYGYTF.

The chain uses TRBV7-8 and TRBJ2-3; D is perhaps TRBD2 (5 bases). The CDR3 is 14 amino acids. V was shortened by 10 bases and J by 0 bases, with 14 bases between the two germline ends. Per germline, CDR1 SGHVS and CDR2 FQNEAQ. The CDR3 loop reads CATAPEGSTDTQYF. The CDR3 DNA follows: TGTGCCACCGCACCAGAGGGTAGCACAGATACGCAGTATTTT.

The rearrangement links TRBV5-1 to TRBJ2-2; D remains unclear. Germline assignment: CDR1 SGHRS and CDR2 YFSETQ. V was cut by 6 bases and J by 2 bases, with 14 bases left in between. The CDR3 extends over 15 amino acids. This chain's CDR3 is CASTPRGRNTGELFF. For the CDR3, the DNA is TGCGCCAGCACCCCCAGAGGCAGAAACACCGGGGAGCTGTTTTTT.

The chain has TRBV4-3 and TRBJ2-7; a weak D match, TRBD1 (6 bases). Germline assignment: CDR1 LGHNA and CDR2 YSLEER. This CDR3 has 18 residues. V was pared by 0 bases and J by 1 base, with 19 bases between. CDR3 DNA sequence: TGCGCCAGCAGCCAAGAGTTCTCCAGGGGACGGATTTCCTACGAGCAGTACTTC. It codes for CASSQEFSRGRISYEQYF.

The CDR3 DNA is TGTGCCAGCAGCGCCGACAGTGGGCCTGGAAACACCATATATTTT. Protein: CASSADSGPGNTIYF. This chain uses TRBV6-1 with TRBJ1-3, with D maybe TRBD1 (5 bases). The CDR3 is 15 amino acids. CDR1 MNHNS and CDR2 SASEGT come from the germline V gene. The V end was cut by 6 bases, the J end by 2 bases, with 14 bases between.

This clonotype was found many times. The J gene is TRBJ2-5, the V gene TRBV29-1, with D possibly matching TRBD2 (5 bases). Germline loops: CDR1 SQVTM, CDR2 ANQGSEA. Trimming left V 7 bases short and J 2 bases short, with 17 bases between. The CDR3 is 14 amino acids. In DNA form, the CDR3 reads TGCAGCGCCCTGTTGTGGGAGATACAAGAGACCCAGTACTTC. Translating gives CSALLWEIQETQYF.